These 10 T cell receptor beta chains share one sample of origin, sequenced in a study of PD-1 blockade in classical Hodgkin lymphoma. Every patient experienced relapse after autologous stem cell transplantation, and brentuximab vedotin exposure varied. Using immunoSEQ multiplex PCR, the repertoire was profiled, and TCRdb retains in-frame clones only, with some absent. Of approximately 80,000 clones in the sample, around 90% were seen once. This specimen consisted of peripheral blood mononuclear cells (PBMCs), obtained at baseline. Source of these receptors: a human donor with classical Hodgkin lymphoma.

The chain uses TRBV29-1 and TRBJ2-1; 11 nucleotides match TRBD2. Trimming removed 0 bases from V and 8 bases from J; junction bases left unmatched: 12. The CDR3 totals 17 residues. Germline assignment: CDR1 SQVTM and CDR2 ANQGSEA. CDR3 DNA sequence: TGCAGCGTTGAAGATTCTAGCGGGAGGCTTCGGCTCCATGAGCAGTTCTTC. Residues: CSVEDSSGRLRLHEQFF.

The genes are TRBV19 and TRBJ2-5; D is perhaps TRBD2 (6 bases). This CDR3 contains 18 residues. Germline assignment: CDR1 LNHDA and CDR2 SQIVND (reference sequence). V shed 3 bases and J shed 2 bases, with 22 bases lying between them. The CDR3 reads CASSMPAGRSFSQETQYF. CDR3 bases: TGTGCCAGTAGTATGCCGGCAGGGAGGAGTTTTTCGCAAGAGACCCAGTACTTC.

The V call is TRBV6-1, the J call TRBJ1-2; no reliable D call. The CDR3 runs to 14 residues. V was clipped by 3 bases and J by 4 bases, with 12 bases between them. CDR1 MNHNS and CDR2 SASEGT come from the germline V gene. The CDR3 reads CASSEEFTVYGYTF. CDR3 coding DNA: TGTGCCAGCAGTGAGGAGTTCACAGTCTATGGCTACACCTTC.

This clone came up once. The genes are TRBV18 and TRBJ1-2; the match to TRBD1 covers 8 bases. The germline V gene encodes CDR1 KGHSH and CDR2 LQKENI. The CDR3 is 14 amino acids. The V gene end was trimmed by 3 bases and the J gene end by 3 bases; junction bases not matched to a gene: 3. CDR3 sequence (DNA): TGTGCCAGCTCACCTGGACAGGGTGACTATGGCTACACCTTC. Translating it yields CASSPGQGDYGYTF.

This chain joins TRBV30 and TRBJ2-7, with 8 bases fitting TRBD2. The CDR3 loop spans 14 amino acids. Germline CDR1 is GTSNPN and CDR2 is SVGIG (reference sequence). V lost 2 bases to trimming and J lost 3 bases; unmatched junction nucleotides: 6. The CDR3 DNA is TGTGCCTGGAGTATACTAGCGGCGAGCTACGAGCAGTACTTC. Amino acids: CAWSILAASYEQYF.

The chain has TRBV9 and TRBJ2-1; 8 bases match TRBD2. Trimming at V came to 5 bases and at J to 9 bases, leaving 22 bases not matched to a gene. Germline lookup yields CDR1 SGDLS and CDR2 YYNGEE. The CDR3 totals 18 residues. CDR3 bases: TGTGCCAGCAGTGCCCCTAACCTCGGAGCGGGGGACCGGGGTGAGCAGTTCTTC. This gives the protein CASSAPNLGAGDRGEQFF.

V is TRBV6-4 and J is TRBJ2-7, with D possibly being TRBD1 (6 bases). Trimming left V 2 bases short and J 1 base short, with 9 bases between. The CDR3 spans 14 residues. CDR1 and CDR2 (germline): MRHNA, SNTAGT. CDR3 protein: CASSDLTGSYEQYF. CDR3 bases: TGTGCCAGCAGTGACCTTACAGGGTCCTACGAGCAGTACTTC.

CDR3 coding DNA: TGCGCCAGCAGCCAAGACGGTTCGACTAGGCTCGGCGAGCAGTACTTC. Encoded protein: CASSQDGSTRLGEQYF. The chain employs TRBV4-3 and TRBJ2-7, with a weak D call TRBD2 (6 bases). Per the germline V gene, CDR1 is LGHNA and CDR2 is YSLEER. This CDR3 contains 16 residues. The V gene lost 0 bases and the J gene lost 6 bases, with 18 bases spanning the gap.

This chain links TRBV7-8 with TRBJ1-5, with a weak D call TRBD1 (5 bases). V shed 6 bases and J shed 9 bases, with 15 bases lying between them. CDR3 length equals 13 residues. CDR1 and CDR2 (germline): SGHVS, FQNEAQ. The CDR3 region is CASSSDTVGPQHF. Written as DNA, the CDR3 is TGTGCCAGCAGTTCGGACACGGTTGGGCCCCAGCATTTT.

This rearrangement joins TRBV6-5 to TRBJ1-2; D ambiguous. Trimming removed 2 bases from V and 5 bases from J, with 9 bases in between. The germline gives CDR1 MNHEY, CDR2 SVGAGI. This CDR3 region has 13 residues. CDR3 in DNA: TGTGCCAGCAGTTACGAGAAGTCGTATGGCTACACCTTC. Amino acids: CASSYEKSYGYTF.